The sample holds one count of the clone carrying this T cell receptor beta chain. The antigen is undetermined. This sample stems from a study of cytomegalovirus exposure and HLA in healthy donors. The study's findings and limits: It was reported in a later analysis that an Asian-associated ancestry cluster showed fewer N-insertions than the roughly 710-donor mean. Presence/absence analyses took donor sequencing depth as roughly uniform. Cytomegalovirus association was listed for about 160 TCR beta chains.

PCR primers comprised 60 Vbeta and 13 Jbeta primers. The repertoire was sequenced with immunoSEQ multiplex PCR; TCRdb's copy has only in-frame clones and lacks some. The sample carries 95,000 to 130,000 clones, about four fifths recorded once. The CDR3 contains 16 residues. The ends lost 3 bases at V and 5 bases at J; junction bases unmatched: 12. Germline loops: CDR1 MNHEY, CDR2 SVGAGI. Sample: PBMCs. V is TRBV6-5 and J is TRBJ2-5; 7 bases match TRBD2. This sequence was found in a woman aged 25 to 39 in good health and CMV-seronegative. The CDR3 sequence: CASSYGAGVPWETQYF. Here the CDR3 DNA reads TGTGCCAGCAGTTATGGGGCGGGAGTGCCGTGGGAGACCCAGTACTTC.